This TCR beta chain was found in a study of cytomegalovirus exposure and HLA in healthy donors. Germline V gene sequence: CDR1 SGDLS, CDR2 YYNGEE. This CDR3 region has 16 residues. V gave up 4 bases and J gave up 1 base; unmatched junction bases: 5. Both 60 Vbeta primers and 13 Jbeta primers went into the PCR. Generated by immunoSEQ multiplex PCR, the TCRdb table keeps only in-frame clones and is missing some. This table holds 200,000 to 250,000 clones, more than 75% found once. The rearrangement uses TRBV9 and TRBJ2-3, with 11 bases lining up with TRBD2. The specimen sequenced was PBMCs. The TCR comes from a human donor in good health. The chain's CDR3 is CASSRTSGSGTDTQYF. CDR3 nucleotides: TGTGCCAGCAGCAGAACTAGCGGGAGCGGCACAGATACGCAGTATTTT.